This is a list of T cell receptor beta chains from one sample in a study of tumour-infiltrating T cells in Burkitt lymphoma. Data came from immunoSEQ multiplex PCR; TCRdb stores just in-frame clones and leaves some out. The profile shows roughly 4,500 clones, approximately 26% of them singletons. Sample: tumor tissue. The receptors come from a human donor with diffuse large B-cell lymphoma. Each CDR3 is given with its conserved first and last residue. A D gene is named only where the DNA matches it firmly. The listing skips clone size in some rows; elsewhere it reads once, few, many or a size class.

>-|TRBJ1-1|TRBV5-1|12|large
TGCGCCAGCAGCTTTGGAGGGACTGAAGCTTTCTTT
CASSFGGTEAFF
>-|TRBJ2-7|TRBV28|15|once
TGTGCCAGCACTGAAGCAGCGGAGACTCCCTACGAGCAGTACTTC
CASTEAAETPYEQYF
>TRBD1|TRBJ1-5|TRBV7-8|14|few
TGTGCCAGCAGCTCGGGACAGGGGAATCAGCCCCAGCATTTT
CASSSGQGNQPQHF
>-|TRBJ1-3|TRBV28|12|few
TGTGCCAGCACCAGGACTGGAAACACCATATATTTT
CASTRTGNTIYF
>-|TRBJ2-2|TRBV7-7|15|few
TGTGCTAGCAGCCCGGGACGGATGAACACCGGGGAGCTGTTTTTT
CASSPGRMNTGELFF
>TRBD1|TRBJ2-7|TRBV6-6|12|-
TGTGCCAGCTTCCGGGACAGGCGCGAGCAGTACTTC
CASFRDRREQYF
>-|TRBJ2-7|TRBV29-1|16|-
TGCAGCGTTGAGGGCAGGGAGGGGGTTCGCTCCTACGAGCAGTACTTC
CSVEGREGVRSYEQYF
>TRBD2|TRBJ2-3|TRBV11-2|16|-
TGTGCCAGCAGCATTAGACTAGCGGGACCCACAGATACGCAGTATTTT
CASSIRLAGPTDTQYF
>TRBD2|TRBJ2-1|TRBV29-1|13|few
TGCAGCGTTCGACTAGCGGGTTACAATGAGCAGTTCTTC
CSVRLAGYNEQFF
>TRBD2|TRBJ2-1|TRBV6-1|21|large
TGTGCCAGCAGTGAAGTGGCCGCCGGGACTAGCGGGATCGTAACCTACAATGAGCAGTTCTTC
CASSEVAAGTSGIVTYNEQFF
>-|TRBJ2-5|TRBV19|14|few
TGTGCCAGTAGTATTACGGGGAACCAAGAGACCCAGTACTTC
CASSITGNQETQYF
>-|TRBJ2-3|TRBV18|16|-
TGTGCCAGCTCTCCTGTCAAGACTAGTTCCACAGATACGCAGTATTTT
CASSPVKTSSTDTQYF
>TRBD2|TRBJ2-5|TRBV7-2|16|-
TGTGCCAGCAGTTTGAGCGGGAGATCTCCAAGGGAGACCCAGTACTTC
CASSLSGRSPRETQYF
>TRBD1|TRBJ1-1|TRBV7-2|15|-
TGTGCCAGCAGCGACTGGGACAGGATGAACACTGAAGCTTTCTTT
CASSDWDRMNTEAFF
>-|TRBJ2-7|TRBV5-8|14|once
TGTGCCAGCAGCTTCCCAGGGGTGGTATACGAGCAGTACTTC
CASSFPGVVYEQYF
>TRBD1|TRBJ2-7|TRBV13|14|-
TGTGCCAGCAGCCCTTCGACAGGGGGCTACGAGCAGTACTTC
CASSPSTGGYEQYF
>TRBD1|TRBJ1-2|TRBV5-6|14|-
TGTGCCAGCAGCCCCGGACAGGGGAACTATGGCTACACCTTC
CASSPGQGNYGYTF
>-|TRBJ2-2|TRBV20-1|11|few
TGCAGTGCAGACAAGCCCGGGGAGCTGTTTTTT
CSADKPGELFF
>-|TRBJ1-1|TRBV2|18|-
TGTGCCAGCAGTGAAATGAGGTCCAGCCCAATAATGAACACTGAAGCTTTCTTT
CASSEMRSSPIMNTEAFF
>-|TRBJ2-6|TRBV7-2|16|-
TGTGCCAGCAGCTTAGCAGTAACCTCTGGGGCCAACGTCCTGACTTTC
CASSLAVTSGANVLTF
>-|TRBJ1-1|TRBV6-5|13|few
TGTGCCAGCAGCCTCGACCCCGCTTCTGAAGCTTTCTTT
CASSLDPASEAFF
>-|TRBJ2-3|TRBV6-5|12|medium-sized
TGTGCCAGCATAGGGCACACAGATACGCAGTATTTT
CASIGHTDTQYF
>-|TRBJ1-2|TRBV5-1|14|-
TGCGCCAGCAGCTTGTCGGCGGCGGGTTATGGCTACACCTTC
CASSLSAAGYGYTF
>TRBD2|TRBJ2-7|TRBV6-5|15|-
TGTGCCAGCAGGGCCCCGGGTAGCGGGATATACGAGCAGTACTTC
CASRAPGSGIYEQYF
>-|TRBJ1-2|TRBV4-2|16|-
TGTGCCAGCAGCCAAGATAGGAGAGGGACTAGCTATGGCTACACCTTC
CASSQDRRGTSYGYTF
>-|TRBJ2-3|TRBV2|15|few
TGTGCCAGCAGTGGCCGAGAGCGCATCACAGATACGCAGTATTTT
CASSGRERITDTQYF
>TRBD1|TRBJ2-7|TRBV6-5|14|few
TGTGCCAGCAGTTACTCGGGACAGGTCGGGGGTTTGTACTTC
CASSYSGQVGGLYF
>-|TRBJ2-6|TRBV13|18|-
TGTGCCAGCAGCTCGATAGGACGGGGAGTCTCTGGGGCCAACGTCCTGACTTTC
CASSSIGRGVSGANVLTF
>TRBD2|TRBJ2-7|TRBV29-1|12|few
TGCAGCGCCAGTAGCGGGAGGTTCGAGCAGTACTTC
CSASSGRFEQYF
>-|TRBJ1-2|TRBV19|16|-
TGTGCCAGTAGTACCAACAGGGTCGGGGGGTACTATGGCTACACCTTC
CASSTNRVGGYYGYTF
>TRBD2|TRBJ2-7|TRBV28|15|-
TGTGCCAGCAGGTTAAGCGAACTAGCGGGATCCGAGCAGTACTTC
CASRLSELAGSEQYF
>-|TRBJ1-5|TRBV6-5|12|-
TGTGCCAGCAGGGGTCAGGGGCAGCCCCAGCATTTT
CASRGQGQPQHF
>TRBD2|TRBJ2-1|TRBV6-5|15|-
TGTGCCAGCAGTTCTCTTGGCGGGAGGGTAAATGAGCAGTTCTTC
CASSSLGGRVNEQFF
>TRBD1|TRBJ2-7|TRBV6-6|14|-
TGTGCCAGCAGTTACTTACAGGGGGCTTACGAGCAGTACTTC
CASSYLQGAYEQYF
>-|TRBJ2-2|TRBV7-6|14|-
TGTGCCAGCAGCTGGAGCCTGGGCACCGGGGAGCTGTTTTTT
CASSWSLGTGELFF
>-|TRBJ2-5|TRBV25-1|17|-
TGTGCCAGCAGTGAGGGCGAACTGGGATTCGGGAAAGAGACCCAGTACTTC
CASSEGELGFGKETQYF
>-|TRBJ2-5|TRBV11-2|15|-
TGTGCCAGCAGCTTACCCCAAGGGGGGCCCGAGACCCAGTACTTC
CASSLPQGGPETQYF
>-|TRBJ2-2|TRBV5-6|15|few
TGTGCCAGCAGCTTAGAAGGGACGAGCACCGGGGAGCTGTTTTTT
CASSLEGTSTGELFF
>TRBD1|TRBJ1-4|TRBV5-1|11|-
TGCGCCAGCAGCCCAGGGGGAAAACTGTTTTTT
CASSPGGKLFF
>-|TRBJ1-1|TRBV28|16|medium-sized
TGTGCCAGCAGCCCCCGTTTAGCGGGTTTGAACACTGAAGCTTTCTTT
CASSPRLAGLNTEAFF
>-|TRBJ1-5|TRBV6-5|15|-
TGTGCCAGCAGTTACTCGGGGGGTCACAATCAGCCCCAGCATTTT
CASSYSGGHNQPQHF
>-|TRBJ2-1|TRBV6-5|11|-
TGTGCCAGCAGTTCGGGCCCCGAGCAGTTCTTC
CASSSGPEQFF
>TRBD2|TRBJ2-1|TRBV9|20|few
TGTGCCAGCAGCGCGGCGGGACTAGCGGGAGATCGGGGCTCCTACAATGAGCAGTTCTTC
CASSAAGLAGDRGSYNEQFF
>-|TRBJ1-1|TRBV11-2|13|-
TGTGCCAGCAGCTTACTTTCAGCGGGGGAAGCTTTCTTT
CASSLLSAGEAFF
>TRBD1|TRBJ2-3|TRBV10-3|12|-
TGTGCCTCCGGGACAGGGACAGATACGCAGTATTTT
CASGTGTDTQYF
>-|TRBJ2-6|TRBV19|12|-
TGTGCCCGTTCCTCTGGGGCCAACGTCCTGACTTTC
CARSSGANVLTF
>TRBD1|TRBJ1-5|TRBV10-3|16|-
TGTGCCATCAGCGAGGGACAGGTCAGAAGCAATCAGCCCCAGCATTTT
CAISEGQVRSNQPQHF
>-|TRBJ2-1|TRBV7-2|15|-
TGTGCCAGCAGCCCAGAGAGGTTAAGTGGTAATGAGCAGTTCTTC
CASSPERLSGNEQFF
>-|TRBJ2-1|TRBV7-9|11|-
TGTGCCAGCAGTTCTACAGGGGAGCAGTTCTTC
CASSSTGEQFF
>TRBD1|TRBJ2-1|TRBV15|18|-
TGTGCCACCAGCAGAGGTCCTCGACAGGGGGCAATTTACAATGAGCAGTTCTTC
CATSRGPRQGAIYNEQFF
>-|TRBJ2-7|TRBV16|14|-
TGTGCCAGCAGTCGGGCAGGCCTCTCCTACGAGCAGTACTTC
CASSRAGLSYEQYF
>TRBD1|TRBJ1-2|TRBV28|14|-
TGTGCCAGCATCGTGGACAGGCGAAGCTATGGCTACACCTTC
CASIVDRRSYGYTF